The 18 T cell receptor beta chains listed next were all sequenced from one sample in a study of blood T cell repertoires in COVID-19. Data came from immunoSEQ multiplex PCR; TCRdb stores just in-frame clones and leaves some out. The table lists some 170,000 clones, more than 85% of them singletons. Sequenced input: PBMCs or T cells enriched from blood (not recorded which). These receptors were collected from a human donor with acute COVID-19. The donor label of this sample is uncertain.

The chain has TRBV27 and TRBJ1-6, with 7 nucleotides matching TRBD1. CDR3 size: 17 residues. V shed 5 bases, J shed 0 bases, and the junction held 7 bases outside the gene matches. Germline V CDR1 and CDR2: MNHEY, SMNVEV (reference sequence). This chain's CDR3 is CASSHETGSSYNSPLHF. CDR3 DNA sequence: TGTGCCAGCAGTCACGAGACAGGGAGCTCCTATAATTCACCCCTCCACTTT.

This clone was observed a few times. The chain couples TRBV29-1 to TRBJ2-1; perhaps TRBD2 as D (5 bases). The germline gives CDR1 SQVTM, CDR2 ANQGSEA. Trimming shortened V by 4 bases and J by 4 bases, and 8 bases separated the two germline ends. The length of the CDR3 is 12 residues. The CDR3 sequence is CSVAPGYNEQFF. The CDR3, as DNA: TGCAGCGTTGCCCCGGGATACAATGAGCAGTTCTTC.

The genes are TRBV4-3 and TRBJ1-1; 8 nucleotides line up with TRBD1. With 3 bases clipped from V and 5 bases from J, the junction kept 8 bases outside the gene matches. The CDR3 totals 15 residues. CDR1 is LGHNA and CDR2 is YSLEER in the germline V gene. CDR3 residues: CASSQEATGGTEAFF. The DNA of the CDR3 is TGCGCCAGCAGCCAGGAGGCAACAGGGGGAACTGAAGCTTTCTTT.

This sequence joins TRBV7-9 and TRBJ2-7; D is ambiguous. Germline V lookup: CDR1 SEHNR, CDR2 FQNEAQ (reference sequence). The V end lost 0 bases, the J end lost 4 bases, and 4 bases lay between the germline ends. The CDR3 loop spans 12 amino acids. The CDR3 DNA reads TGTGCCAGCAGCTTAGCGCAGTACGAGCAGTACTTC. It is translated as CASSLAQYEQYF.

The chain couples TRBV19 to TRBJ2-5; unclear D gene. CDR1 and CDR2 from the germline V gene are LNHDA and SQIVND (reference sequence). Deletions cut 8 bases from V and 4 bases from J, with 11 bases between. The CDR3 extends over 12 amino acids. CDR3 DNA: TGTGCCAGTCGACGTTCAGGAGAGACCCAGTACTTC. Protein product: CASRRSGETQYF.

The genes are TRBV7-2 and TRBJ1-5; D is uncertain. From germline, CDR1 is SGHTA and CDR2 FQGNSA. This CDR3 has 15 residues. Trimming shortened V by 5 bases and J by 3 bases, and 14 bases separated the two germline ends. As DNA, the CDR3 is TGTGCCAGCAGCCCTAGCGGGTTTGTCAATCAGCCCCAGCATTTT. Translating it yields CASSPSGFVNQPQHF.

The chain is built from TRBV28 and TRBJ1-2, with D possibly matching TRBD1 (6 bases). The CDR3 totals 13 residues. CDR1 MDHEN and CDR2 SYDVKM come from the germline V gene. Trimming took 6 bases from V and 8 from J, leaving 16 bases between them. CDR3 DNA sequence: TGTGCCAGCAGATATACAGGGTCTAAGGGCTACACCTTC. It is translated as CASRYTGSKGYTF.

The sample holds a few counts of this clone. This chain connects TRBV27 to TRBJ1-1; TRBD1 matches 10 bases. This CDR3 is 15 amino acids long. The J segment lost 3 bases and the V segment lost 4 bases, leaving 5 bases of the junction unmatched. CDR1 is MNHEY and CDR2 is SMNVEV in the germline V gene (reference sequence). The CDR3 loop reads CASSSRQGAYTEAFF. The DNA of the CDR3 is TGTGCCAGCAGTTCCCGACAGGGGGCATACACTGAAGCTTTCTTT.

The gene calls are TRBV19 and TRBJ1-3; D gene ambiguous. The CDR3 totals 15 residues. Trimming shortened V by 6 bases and J by 0 bases, and 12 bases separated the two germline ends. Germline V lookup: CDR1 LNHDA, CDR2 SQIVND (reference sequence). The CDR3 coding sequence is TGTGCCAGTAGGGTACGGGAGTCCTCTGGAAACACCATATATTTT. Its protein is CASRVRESSGNTIYF.

The CDR3 spells CAWSRQGGTEAFF. CDR3 bases: TGTGCCTGGAGTAGACAGGGGGGTACTGAAGCTTTCTTT. The genes are TRBV30 and TRBJ1-1; 9 bases match TRBD1. With V trimmed by 2 bases and J by 5 bases, 3 bases remained unmatched. This CDR3 is 13 amino acids long. The germline CDR1 and CDR2 sequences are GTSNPN and SVGIG (reference sequence).

V and J are TRBV19 and TRBJ2-1; possibly TRBD1 for D (5 bases). Trimming took off 7 bases at V and 2 bases at J, with 9 bases between the two ends. Germline V lookup: CDR1 LNHDA, CDR2 SQIVND (reference sequence). This CDR3 comprises 13 residues. The CDR3 sequence is CASTPTAYNEQFF. CDR3 DNA: TGTGCCAGTACCCCGACAGCCTACAATGAGCAGTTCTTC.

Only a few counts were recorded for this clone. The chain has TRBV2 and TRBJ2-2, with 15 nucleotides matching TRBD2. The V and J ends lost 7 bases and 1 base, in that order; junction bases with no gene match: 4. The germline CDR1 and CDR2 sequences are SNHLY and FYNNEI. The length of the CDR3 is 17 residues. CDR3 DNA: TGTGCCAGCACCCCGGGACTAGCGGGGGGGAACACCGGGGAGCTGTTTTTT. This encodes CASTPGLAGGNTGELFF.

The genes are TRBV27 and TRBJ2-1; the match to TRBD1 covers 8 bases. This CDR3 is 14 amino acids long. V shed 6 bases and J 4 bases; nucleotides not matched to a gene: 5. Germline V CDR1 and CDR2: MNHEY, SMNVEV (reference sequence). CDR3 region: CASRKTGAYNEQFF. The DNA of the CDR3 is TGTGCCAGCAGGAAGACAGGGGCTTACAATGAGCAGTTCTTC.

This CDR3 reads CASSSPAGGAFF. CDR3 sequence (DNA): TGCGCCAGCAGTTCCCCGGCGGGGGGCGCGTTCTTC. J is TRBJ2-1 and V is TRBV4-1; 8 bases are shared with TRBD2. The CDR3 extends over 12 amino acids. Per germline, CDR1 MGHRA and CDR2 YSYEKL. V was pared by 6 bases and J by 15 bases, with 10 bases of the junction left unmatched.

This chain joins TRBV19 and TRBJ2-2; D unclear. This CDR3 region has 13 residues. Germline assignment: CDR1 LNHDA and CDR2 SQIVND (reference sequence). The V gene lost 1 base and the J gene lost 5 bases, with 5 bases spanning the gap. The CDR3 sequence: CASSIVATGELFF. CDR3 DNA: TGTGCCAGTAGTATAGTGGCTACCGGGGAGCTGTTTTTT.

The DNA of the CDR3 is TGTGCCAGCAGCTTAGAAGATCGGTCGGGGGAGCAGTACTTC. Its translation: CASSLEDRSGEQYF. The rearrangement uses TRBV11-2 and TRBJ2-7; TRBD2 might be the D (5 bases). The CDR3 is 14 amino acids. Germline-derived CDR1 and CDR2 are SGHAT and FQNNGV. The V and J ends lost 0 bases and 7 bases respectively, with 13 bases between them.

The chain carries TRBV11-2 and TRBJ2-2; 10 bases agree with TRBD1. The junction had 9 bases not matched to a gene; V was cut back by 4 bases and J by 4 bases. Germline CDR1 and CDR2: SGHAT and FQNNGV. There are 17 residues in the CDR3. Here the CDR3 reads CASSWKRGTGATGELFF. In DNA form, the CDR3 reads TGTGCCAGCAGCTGGAAGAGGGGGACAGGGGCCACCGGGGAGCTGTTTTTT.

The chain couples TRBV14 to TRBJ2-7; D ambiguous. V lost 1 base and J 2 bases, leaving 6 bases between the germline ends. CDR3 length: 13 amino acids. CDR1 and CDR2 (germline): SGHDN, FVKESK. The CDR3 coding sequence is TGTGCCAGCAGCCAAGGCACTACCTACGAGCAGTACTTC. Translating gives CASSQGTTYEQYF.